The rows below give T cell receptor beta chains drawn from one sample of a study of blood T cell repertoires in COVID-19. Assay used: immunoSEQ multiplex PCR; TCRdb lists only in-frame clones, some missing. The sample holds about 220,000 clones; 65% to 85% are singletons and the top ten take 3% to 3.5%. Sequenced: PBMCs or T cells enriched from blood (not recorded which). The receptors originated from a woman in her sixties or seventies who had recovered from COVID-19. CDR3s include the opening cysteine and the closing phenylalanine or tryptophan. D genes are given only for firm matches. Size values are once, few and many counts, or a class for expanded clones, and some rows have none.

j_call,d_call,clone_size,v_call,cdr3_aa,cdr3_nt
TRBJ1-5,TRBD1,-,TRBV7-9,CASSDRQGNRPQHF,TGTGCCAGCAGCGACCGACAGGGGAATCGGCCCCAGCATTTT
TRBJ2-2,TRBD2,once,TRBV6-2/TRBV6-3,CASSPRGGPNTGELFF,TGTGCCAGCAGTCCGCGGGGGGGCCCGAACACCGGGGAGCTGTTTTTT
TRBJ1-2,-,-,TRBV5-4,CASSFSLGRTTDGYTF,TGTGCCAGCAGCTTTTCGCTGGGGCGGACAACGGATGGCTACACCTTC
TRBJ2-3,TRBD2,-,TRBV10-3,CAITRTSGSTDTQYF,TGTGCCATCACTCGGACTAGCGGATCCACAGATACGCAGTATTTT
TRBJ1-2,-,-,TRBV2,CASSGDTEYYGYTF,TGTGCCAGCAGTGGGGACACCGAATACTATGGCTACACCTTC
TRBJ2-3,-,-,TRBV7-2,CASSPAHDTQYF,TGTGCCAGCAGCCCCGCACACGATACGCAGTATTTT
TRBJ1-2,-,once,TRBV3-1/TRBV3-2,CASSQDGAGPYGYTF,TGTGCCAGCAGCCAAGATGGGGCGGGGCCCTATGGCTACACCTTC
TRBJ1-1,-,-,TRBV7-9,CASSLNGDNTEAFF,TGTGCCAGCAGCTTAAACGGGGATAACACTGAAGCTTTCTTT
TRBJ2-3,-,-,TRBV5-1,CASSLGGERTDTQYF,TGCGCCAGCAGCTTAGGTGGGGAGAGAACAGATACGCAGTATTTT
TRBJ2-5,TRBD2,-,TRBV6-6,CASSYPSGQETQYF,TGTGCCAGCAGTTACCCTAGCGGCCAAGAGACCCAGTACTTC
TRBJ1-5,TRBD1,-,TRBV7-9,CASSEQGAAQPQHF,TGTGCCAGCAGCGAACAGGGGGCGGCTCAGCCCCAGCATTTT
TRBJ1-1,TRBD1,-,TRBV10-3,CAISDRERQGNTEAFF,TGTGCCATCAGTGACAGGGAGCGACAGGGGAACACTGAAGCTTTCTTT
TRBJ1-4,TRBD1,-,TRBV5-1,CASSPQGATNEKLFF,TGCGCCAGCAGCCCCCAGGGGGCAACTAATGAAAAACTGTTTTTT
TRBJ2-7,-,-,TRBV5-4,CASSIGDTGEQYF,TGTGCCAGCAGCATCGGGGATACAGGGGAGCAGTACTTC
TRBJ2-7,-,-,TRBV7-8,CASRQSLAIHEQYF,TGTGCCAGCAGACAATCACTAGCTATCCACGAGCAGTACTTC
TRBJ2-5,-,-,TRBV7-2,CASSLEVRGPQETQYF,TGTGCCAGCAGCTTAGAAGTCAGGGGTCCCCAAGAGACCCAGTACTTC
TRBJ2-7,TRBD1,-,TRBV19,CALRGDRGHEQYF,TGTGCCCTCCGGGGAGACAGGGGCCACGAGCAGTACTTC
TRBJ1-1,TRBD1,once,TRBV7-2,CASSKDRDVSEAFF,TGTGCCAGCAGCAAGGACAGGGATGTTTCTGAAGCTTTCTTT
TRBJ1-4,TRBD1,-,TRBV5-4,CASSLRGQGASNEKLFF,TGTGCCAGCAGCTTGAGGGGACAGGGGGCCAGTAATGAAAAACTGTTTTTT
TRBJ1-2,-,once,TRBV7-3,CASSHAQGIGYTF,TGTGCCAGCAGCCATGCACAGGGAATAGGCTACACCTTC
TRBJ2-7,TRBD2,-,TRBV11-2,CASSLSSGNYGYEQYF,TGTGCCAGCAGCTTAAGTAGCGGGAACTATGGCTACGAGCAGTACTTC
TRBJ2-5,-,-,TRBV18,CASSAGQSERETQYF,TGTGCCAGCTCGGCCGGACAGTCCGAAAGGGAGACCCAGTACTTC
TRBJ2-7,-,-,TRBV11-2,CASNLGTWGFYEQYF,TGTGCCAGCAACCTCGGGACATGGGGTTTCTACGAGCAGTACTTC
TRBJ2-7,-,few,TRBV19,CASSSRDKTYEQYF,TGTGCCAGTAGTAGCCGGGACAAAACCTACGAGCAGTACTTC
TRBJ2-1,TRBD2,once,TRBV7-2,CASHRGLARNEQFF,TGTGCCAGCCACCGGGGACTAGCACGCAATGAGCAGTTCTTC
TRBJ1-4,-,-,TRBV6-4,CASSDLGQLNEKLFF,TGTGCCAGCAGTGACCTAGGACAGCTTAATGAAAAACTGTTTTTT
TRBJ2-7,-,-,TRBV30,CAWSVGRGYEQYF,TGTGCCTGGAGTGTAGGCAGGGGCTACGAGCAGTACTTC
TRBJ1-5,-,-,TRBV29-1,CSVVNRPYSNQPQHF,TGCAGCGTTGTGAACAGACCCTATAGCAATCAGCCCCAGCATTTT
TRBJ2-1,-,-,TRBV18,CASSPPGREPYNEQFF,TGTGCCAGCTCACCACCGGGCAGGGAACCCTACAATGAGCAGTTCTTC
TRBJ2-2,TRBD2,-,TRBV6-5,CASQTGTTNTGELFF,TGTGCCAGCCAAACCGGGACTACGAACACCGGGGAGCTGTTTTTT
TRBJ1-1,TRBD1,-,TRBV30,CAWRGTGLTEAFF,TGTGCCTGGAGGGGGACAGGGCTTACTGAAGCTTTCTTT
TRBJ2-1,TRBD2,-,TRBV6-5,CASSPGLDNEQFF,TGTGCCAGCAGTCCAGGACTAGACAATGAGCAGTTCTTC
TRBJ1-2,-,-,TRBV2,CASSEVRTGSYGYTF,TGTGCCAGCAGTGAAGTTCGTACAGGGTCCTATGGCTACACCTTC
TRBJ2-6,-,-,TRBV19,CASSTHSLSGANVLTF,TGTGCCAGTAGTACTCACAGTCTCTCTGGGGCCAACGTCCTGACTTTC
TRBJ1-1,-,-,TRBV18,CASSPLVDRTEAFF,TGTGCCAGCTCACCACTCGTCGACAGAACTGAAGCTTTCTTT
TRBJ1-1,-,-,TRBV29-1,CSVVGAGNTEAFF,TGCAGCGTTGTCGGCGCAGGGAACACTGAAGCTTTCTTT
TRBJ2-3,TRBD2,-,TRBV4-2,CASSPQVAGVPDTQYF,TGTGCCAGCAGCCCTCAGGTAGCGGGAGTCCCAGATACGCAGTATTTT
TRBJ2-7,TRBD1,-,TRBV19,CASSHRGYEQYF,TGTGCCAGTAGCCACAGGGGTTACGAGCAGTACTTC
TRBJ1-2,TRBD1,-,TRBV5-5,CASSAETGRNGYTF,TGTGCCAGCAGCGCAGAGACAGGGCGGAATGGCTACACCTTC
TRBJ1-1,-,-,TRBV12-5,CASGLVPSLGTEAFF,TGTGCTAGTGGTTTGGTACCTTCCCTCGGCACTGAAGCTTTCTTT
TRBJ1-3,-,-,TRBV6-5,CASSYSPGPGNTIYF,TGTGCCAGCAGTTACTCGCCAGGGCCAGGAAACACCATATATTTT
TRBJ1-2,-,-,TRBV7-8,CASSLARGLGEDYGYTF,TGTGCCAGCAGCTTAGCGCGGGGGTTGGGGGAAGACTATGGCTACACCTTC
TRBJ2-2,TRBD2,-,TRBV19,CASSSGASGTAGELFF,TGTGCCAGTAGTAGCGGAGCTAGCGGTACGGCCGGGGAGCTGTTTTTT
TRBJ2-5,-,-,TRBV20-1,CSARPEETQYF,TGCAGTGCTAGACCTGAGGAGACCCAGTACTTC
TRBJ2-2,-,few,TRBV6-5,CAIDTSHTGELFF,TGTGCCATAGACACCTCGCACACCGGGGAGCTGTTTTTT
TRBJ1-4,TRBD1,once,TRBV5-1,CASSLGQGSQEKLFF,TGCGCCAGCAGCTTAGGACAGGGGAGTCAGGAAAAACTGTTTTTT
TRBJ2-2,TRBD1,once,TRBV3-1/TRBV3-2,CASSHTGGGNTGELFF,TGTGCCAGCAGCCATACAGGGGGCGGGAACACCGGGGAGCTGTTTTTT
TRBJ2-5,-,-,TRBV5-4,CASSLVGFETQYF,TGTGCCAGCAGCTTGGTCGGGTTTGAGACCCAGTACTTC
TRBJ2-7,TRBD1,-,TRBV3-1/TRBV3-2,CASSLGTGRYEQYF,TGTGCCAGCAGCCTCGGGACAGGCAGGTACGAGCAGTACTTC
TRBJ2-1,TRBD2,-,TRBV11-2,CASSLLAVTYNEQFF,TGTGCCAGCAGCCTTCTAGCGGTTACCTACAATGAGCAGTTCTTC
TRBJ1-4,-,-,TRBV7-9,CASSSPGSSTNEKLFF,TGTGCCAGCAGCTCTCCTGGGAGTTCAACTAATGAAAAACTGTTTTTT
TRBJ2-3,TRBD2,-,TRBV9,CASSVVGWGLASDTQYF,TGTGCCAGCAGCGTAGTGGGTTGGGGACTAGCCTCAGATACGCAGTATTTT
TRBJ1-1,-,once,TRBV19,CASAGTKGNTEAFF,TGTGCCAGTGCCGGGACAAAGGGGAACACTGAAGCTTTCTTT
TRBJ2-5,-,many,TRBV15,CATSRDLQETQYF,TGTGCCACCAGCAGAGATCTTCAAGAGACCCAGTACTTC
TRBJ2-1,TRBD2,-,TRBV5-1,CASSLSSGDNEQFF,TGCGCCAGCAGCTTGAGTAGCGGGGACAATGAGCAGTTCTTC
TRBJ1-1,-,-,TRBV6-5,CASRQIQGNTEAFF,TGTGCCAGCAGACAGATACAGGGGAACACTGAAGCTTTCTTT
TRBJ2-3,TRBD2,-,TRBV7-2,CASSLGRGGRADTQYF,TGTGCCAGCAGCTTAGGCCGGGGGGGCAGGGCAGATACGCAGTATTTT
TRBJ1-4,TRBD1,-,TRBV19,CASRMGQGASGAEKLFF,TGTGCCAGTAGAATGGGACAGGGGGCCTCCGGGGCTGAAAAACTGTTTTTT
TRBJ2-2,TRBD1,few,TRBV13,CASSSIFQGQGPFF,TGTGCCAGCAGCTCGATATTCCAGGGACAGGGTCCGTTTTTT
TRBJ2-2,TRBD1,-,TRBV6-1,CATQRQGGNTGELFF,TGTGCCACTCAACGACAGGGGGGCAACACCGGGGAGCTGTTTTTT